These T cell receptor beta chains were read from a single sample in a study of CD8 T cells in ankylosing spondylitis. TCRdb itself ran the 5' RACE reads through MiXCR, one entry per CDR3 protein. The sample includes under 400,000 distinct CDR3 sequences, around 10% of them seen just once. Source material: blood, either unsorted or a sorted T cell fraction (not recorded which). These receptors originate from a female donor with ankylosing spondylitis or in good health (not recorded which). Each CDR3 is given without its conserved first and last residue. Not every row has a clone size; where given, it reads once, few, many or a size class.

ASSPDRTGINQPQH TRBJ1-5 few 14 TRBV28
ASSYFRTGGGGYGYP TRBJ1-2 . 15 TRBV6-5
ASSPGLISNQPQH TRBJ1-5 many 13 TRBV5-1
SVKVRDTGETQY TRBJ2-5 many 12 TRBV29-1
ASSLMGATNEKLF TRBJ1-4 many 13 TRBV5-1
ASSYSSIGGAEAF TRBJ1-1 many 13 TRBV6-5
ASSLHAGLTEQY TRBJ2-7 many 12 TRBV5-1
ASSQPRTGSETQY TRBJ2-5 many 13 TRBV28
ASSQPQNTQY TRBJ2-3 many 10 TRBV7-3
SATFNEQF TRBJ2-1 many 8 TRBV20-1
ASSVQGTYNEQF TRBJ2-1 many 12 TRBV2
ASSVLGGTNTGELF TRBJ2-2 . 14 TRBV7-3
ASSSSRGMNYEQY TRBJ2-7 few 13 TRBV12-3/TRBV12-4
ATSDSSGALGGKLF TRBJ1-4 few 14 TRBV24-1
ASSEIPNYGYT TRBJ1-2 . 11 TRBV10-2
SARESTSGLEGPYNEQF TRBJ2-1 few 17 TRBV20-1
SAYQVGYGNQPQH TRBJ1-5 . 13 TRBV20-1
SASLRQGSNQPQH TRBJ1-5 many 13 TRBV20-1
ASTQLAEVPNEQF TRBJ2-1 . 13 TRBV27
ASSRGQGAGTDTQY TRBJ2-3 many 14 TRBV5-8
SLLRGLATDSSYNEQF TRBJ2-1 many 16 TRBV20-1
ASSLEGQGYVDEQF TRBJ2-1 many 14 TRBV5-6
ATSDQTGRGPDSRRF TRBJ2-1 few 15 TRBV24-1
ASSPRDRLTEAF TRBJ1-1 . 12 TRBV2
SARDPGQGSYEQY TRBJ2-7 many 13 TRBV20-1
ASSSVAGGSNEQF TRBJ2-1 many 13 TRBV7-2
ASSLGGQSPGNTIY TRBJ1-3 few 14 TRBV5-1
ASSYGPLVPYEQY TRBJ2-7 many 13 TRBV6-5
ASSRTGQVGANVLT TRBJ2-6 . 14 TRBV28
ASSAHPQGRNIQY TRBJ2-4 . 13 TRBV7-2
ASFNWGTDTQY TRBJ2-3 few 11 TRBV19
SARDITGQPQETQY TRBJ2-5 many 14 TRBV20-1
ASSTGTYSYEQY TRBJ2-7 . 12 TRBV28
ASSLDGELSYEQY TRBJ2-7 many 13 TRBV28
ASRSGGLYNEQF TRBJ2-1 many 12 TRBV5-6